This T cell receptor beta chain was identified during a study of T cell responses to AZD1222 COVID-19 vaccine. Trimming took 1 base from V and 5 from J; bases not matched to a gene: 6. This CDR3 spans 16 amino acids. Germline V gene data show CDR1 as MNHEY and CDR2 as SMNVEV (reference sequence). Clones were sequenced by immunoSEQ multiplex PCR, and TCRdb holds only the in-frame ones, with some missing. The sample includes roughly 24,000 clones, 88% seen only once; the top ten take roughly 2.5%. This material consisted of peripheral blood, taken 28 days after the second AZD1222 dose. The rearrangement links TRBV27 to TRBJ2-5, with TRBD1 matching over 11 bases. This clonotype was obtained from an adult who received the AZD1222 COVID-19 vaccine. CDR3 sequence reads: CASSLYRDRGSETQYF. The CDR3 bases are TGTGCCAGCAGTTTATACCGGGACAGGGGGTCTGAGACCCAGTACTTC.